Following are 13 T cell receptor beta chains from one sample sequenced in a study of T cells in localized non-small cell lung cancer. Produced via immunoSEQ multiplex PCR; TCRdb's table is partial and in-frame only. The top ten hold approximately 4.5% of the sample, which has 3,000 to 3,500 clones, under 55% seen once. Sequences were derived from lymph node tissue, sampled before any cancer treatment. These receptor sequences come from a woman aged 18 to 55 with stage I lung adenocarcinoma.

This sequence joins TRBV18 and TRBJ2-5, with TRBD1 matching 8 bases. The V gene's germline CDR1 is KGHSH and CDR2 LQKENI. The V gene end was trimmed by 3 bases and the J gene end by 7 bases; junction bases not matched to a gene: 16. CDR3 size: 17 residues. This CDR3 reads CASSPENLQGAYGTQYF. CDR3 DNA: TGTGCCAGCTCACCTGAGAACCTGCAGGGGGCGTATGGGACCCAGTACTTC.

The chain combines TRBV15 with TRBJ2-2; 7 bases are a match to TRBD1. The germline CDR1 and CDR2 sequences are LNHNV and YYDKDF (reference sequence). Trimming removed 4 bases from V and 1 base from J; junction bases left unmatched: 6. The CDR3 spans 16 residues. In nucleotides, the CDR3 is TGTGCCACCAGCACATCGGCAGGGGGGAACACCGGGGAGCTGTTTTTT. It codes for CATSTSAGGNTGELFF.

The rearrangement joins TRBV7-6 to TRBJ2-5; D remains ambiguous. Trimming pared 4 bases from V and 1 base from J, leaving 13 bases between. CDR3 length equals 15 residues. Per germline, CDR1 SGHVS and CDR2 FNYEAQ. Here the CDR3 DNA reads TGTGCCAGCAGCTATCTGAACAGTGCCCAAGAGACCCAGTACTTC. Its protein product is CASSYLNSAQETQYF.

This chain links TRBV2 with TRBJ1-1, with TRBD1 as a possible D gene (5 bases). CDR1 and CDR2 (germline): SNHLY, FYNNEI. V lost 10 bases, J lost 4 bases, and 13 bases lay in between. The CDR3 has 12 residues. This CDR3 is CATETVPTEAFF. In nucleotides, the CDR3 is TGTGCCACCGAGACAGTCCCCACTGAAGCTTTCTTT.

This clone was observed a few times. The genes are TRBV11-3 and TRBJ2-7, with D unclear. Trimming shortened V by 0 bases and J by 0 bases, and 6 bases separated the two germline ends. The CDR3 length is 14 residues. CDR1 is SGHNT, CDR2 YENEEA, per germline. The CDR3 DNA reads as TGTGCCAGCAGCTTAGACGGTAGCTCCTACGAGCAGTACTTC. This translates into CASSLDGSSYEQYF.

The chain employs TRBV29-1 and TRBJ1-1, with D perhaps matching TRBD1 (6 bases). CDR1 and CDR2 from the germline V gene are SQVTM and ANQGSEA. The CDR3 consists of 13 residues. V was shortened by 7 bases and J by 6 bases, with 18 bases between the two germline ends. CDR3 region: CSGKSGGPPEAFF. The CDR3 DNA follows: TGCAGCGGGAAAAGCGGGGGGCCGCCTGAAGCTTTCTTT.

This clone has only a few counts. The DNA of the CDR3 is TGTGCCAGCAGCGTAGCGGGGGGAGAGACCCAGTACTTC. It encodes CASSVAGGETQYF. The chain combines TRBV9 with TRBJ2-5; 7 positions match TRBD2. J lost 4 bases, V lost 0 bases, and 0 bases had no gene match. Germline V gene sequence: CDR1 SGDLS, CDR2 YYNGEE. This CDR3 has 13 residues.

The rearrangement uses TRBV9 and TRBJ1-1; possibly TRBD1 for D (5 bases). Germline CDR1 SGDLS, CDR2 YYNGEE. V lost 5 bases and J lost 5, with 16 bases in between. The CDR3 contains 14 residues. The CDR3 sequence: CASSELGGETEAFF. CDR3 nucleotide sequence: TGTGCCAGCAGTGAACTGGGAGGGGAAACTGAAGCTTTCTTT.

The table lists this clone with a few counts. The V and J genes are TRBV2 and TRBJ1-1; D is unresolved. V was shortened by 6 bases and J by 1 base, with 12 bases between the two germline ends. Looked up from germline, CDR1 is SNHLY and CDR2 is FYNNEI. This CDR3 contains 14 residues. The CDR3 is CASSVGQANTEAFF. DNA for the CDR3: TGTGCCAGCAGCGTAGGGCAGGCGAACACTGAAGCTTTCTTT.

This clone was found a few times. The chain employs TRBV6-7 and TRBJ1-2, with 7 bases matching TRBD1. TRBV6-7 is flagged as an ORF with uncertain function. CDR3 length: 15 amino acids. V lost 5 bases to trimming and J lost 1 base; unmatched junction nucleotides: 7. As DNA, the CDR3 is TGTGCCAGCAGTCCTTGGACAGGCCATAACTATGGCTACACCTTC. This encodes CASSPWTGHNYGYTF.

This chain uses TRBV12-5 with TRBJ2-1; 9 bases agree with TRBD1. With V trimmed by 5 bases and J by 9 bases, 5 bases remained unmatched. CDR3 length: 13 amino acids. CDR1 is LGHNT, CDR2 FRNRAP, per germline. The CDR3 DNA follows: TGTGCTAGTGGTCTAAGACAGGGGGGTGAGCAGTTCTTC. The encoded protein is CASGLRQGGEQFF.

The genes are TRBV15 and TRBJ1-4; D is unresolved. V was pared by 0 bases and J by 8 bases, with 10 bases between. This CDR3 spans 14 amino acids. From germline, CDR1 is LNHNV and CDR2 YYDKDF (reference sequence). CDR3 nucleotides: TGTGCCACCAGCAGAGATCGTGTAGCAGAAAAACTGTTTTTT. Protein: CATSRDRVAEKLFF.

A few counts support this clone. The chain is built from TRBV23-1 and TRBJ2-7; 7 bases fit TRBD2. TRBV23-1 counts as an open reading frame of uncertain function. CDR3 length: 19 residues. The trim removed 0 bases at V and 3 bases at J, leaving 17 bases unmatched. CDR3 in DNA: TGCGCCAGCAGTCAATCGGAGGATATAGGACTAGTGAGTTTCTACGAGCAGTACTTC. This translates into CASSQSEDIGLVSFYEQYF.